This TCR beta chain was observed in a study of CD4 T cells in relation to SARS-CoV-2 and coronaviruses. Study-wide points: In about 65% of donors, memory CD4+ clonotypes crossrecognized SARS-CoV-2 and at least one common cold coronavirus spike.

V lost 2 bases, J lost 4 bases, and 10 bases stayed unmatched. Germline values: CDR1 ENHRY, CDR2 SYGVKD. This CDR3 region has 16 residues. On this clone: Antigen specificity is unknown.

Repertoires were generated with immunoSEQ multiplex PCR, while TCRdb's copy carries only in-frame clones and drops some. The data show approximately 17,000 clones, with more than 75% seen just once and around 16% held by the top ten. CD4+ T cells from unexposed donors were obtained before the COVID-19 pandemic (2011-2018). Isolation of CD4+ T cells took place after approximately 10 days in culture. This sequence joins TRBV10-3 and TRBJ1-2, with 7 bases lining up with TRBD1. This clonotype was sampled from a human donor in good health. The sequencing sample was made of CD4+ T cells from PBMCs, cultured in vitro. CDR3 amino acids: CAISEGITGAAYGYTF. Written as DNA, the CDR3 is TGTGCCATCAGTGAGGGTATAACAGGGGCGGCCTATGGCTACACCTTC.